Described below is a single T cell receptor (beta chain) sequence and its context. Its cognate antigen has yet to be identified. No much larger clone exists at a distance of one base, and base qualities are not known. The CDR3 measures 12 amino acids from cysteine to phenylalanine. The retained sequence is limited to the CDR3, 36 bases, with the frame set at the first base. The germline V gene gives CDR1 as SGHRS and CDR2 as YFSETQ. Cut back by 7 bases and 5 bases, the V and J ends lie 9 bases apart. Using the deep immunoSEQ assay, multiplex PCR amplified TCR CDR3 regions from genomic DNA. Extracted genomic DNA from each cell subset was distributed evenly across all wells of several immunoSEQ 96-well plates, and each plate was treated as a replicate. For sorted subsets, each replicate PCR was loaded with around 200 ng genomic DNA, equivalent to 25,000 to 35,000 T cell genomes. The purified libraries were quantified using a Qubit 3.0 fluorometer, sized with a Bioanalyzer 2100, and then quantified again using the KAPA Library Quantification kit. A separate single-read 150-cycle Illumina NextSeq 550 flow cell was used to sequence each immunoSEQ 96-well plate. Per the source publication's procedure: Because the immunoSEQ output held only junctional sequences and lacked quality scores, the filtering could not match the filtering applied to full-length reads. Sequences were annotated with PyIR, a Python wrapper for IgBLAST v1.9, and V/J genes and CDR3 were assigned using IMGT germline references. Reads were removed for weak V/J assignments (E-value above 1e-6), missing CDR3, stop codons, out-of-frame junctions, or ambiguous translated residues. V3J clonotypes were defined as sequences sharing the same inferred V gene, J gene, and CDR3 amino acid sequence. Percentage overlap between repertoires was computed as shared unique clonotypes divided by the size of the smaller repertoire. Three approaches were used to assess repertoire richness: RTK rarefaction, the Chao1 estimator, and Recon v2.1 estimates of unobserved clonotypes. Generation probabilities were computed with OLGA for all TCRbeta clonotypes obtained by the gDNA method from a few donors. The table comes from immuneACCESS by way of TCRdb, which keeps in-frame sequences with V and J called. Part of the clones is missing from these tables; in studies checked, under half for an unresolved V gene and the rest for unknown reasons. V, J and clone size are those of that table, while D and trimming were read from the DNA. Here the sample has about 2.2 million clones; approximately 92% occur a single time. The leading ten clones occupy around 1.7% of the sample.

This entry is derived from a study of shared clonotypes between healthy human individuals (TCRdb year 2020). Turning to the overall study: The cohort comprised a couple of women and a few men aged 18 to 49 years. For each donor, three plates each were used for CD4 naive and CD4 memory, two plates were used for CD8 naive, and one plate was used for CD8 memory. Between about 0.85 and 10 billion PBMCs per donor were obtained by leukapheresis. To estimate repertoire size and how much clonotype sharing occurs between individuals, the study deeply sequenced the blood TCR repertoires of a handful of healthy adults. To increase sequencing depth and limit assay-specific biases, TCR repertoire library preparation and sequencing were carried out by different laboratories using diverse techniques. Points the paper makes about the study in general: Compared with non-shared clonotypes, the clonotypes found in all four sorted-subset donors had higher generation probabilities. Across four donors, roughly 5.1% of naive CD4, approximately 4% of naive CD8, under 2.5% of memory CD4, and 0.3% to 0.45% of memory CD8 clonotypes were shared. Naive subsets generally had larger estimated clonotype richness than memory subsets. Because the study included a small number of donors, the genetic and exposure-history diversity represented was limited. Pairwise subsampling indicated that sequencing depth was expected to affect the degree of clonotype sharing among donors. Sampling was restricted to blood, and TCR repertoires in tissues likely differ from the TCR repertoires found in blood. Incomplete sequencing was indicated by rarefaction of sorted-subset datasets, despite the large sequencing depth.

CD8 naive samples were CD45RO-negative cells positively selected for CCR7, giving a CD45RA+CCR7+ population that excluded TemRA cells. The donors were healthy, HIV-negative adults who had no recently reported acute infections or vaccinations. All donors were Caucasian adults living in Nashville, Tennessee, USA. Blood was collected by leukapheresis, and PBMCs were isolated by Ficoll-Histopaque density gradient centrifugation and then cryopreserved in liquid nitrogen vapor phase. Purity and quantity of every magnetically sorted T cell population were checked by analytical flow cytometry. Genomic DNA was isolated from each sorted fraction and quantified by UV absorbance on a Nanodrop 2000c.

The chain uses TRBV5-1 and TRBJ2-2; possibly the D gene is TRBD2, per 6 matching bases. The sample consisted of naive CD8+ T cells from PBMCs. Per the publication, the cell subset or site label means: CD45RA+CCR7+. The TCR was taken from a man younger than 35 in good health. Some clones in this sample may be carry-over from other donors' samples. The CDR3 amino acid sequence is: CASHSGTGELFF. The DNA sequence is TGCGCCAGCCACAGCGGGACCGGGGAGCTGTTTTTT.